The rows below give T cell receptor beta chains drawn from one sample of a study of T cell clones after liver transplantation. Sequenced by immunoSEQ multiplex PCR; TCRdb stores in-frame clones only, minus some. Here the sample spans tens of thousands of clones, roughly nine tenths being singletons. Material: CD4+ T cells from blood, obtained before liver transplant. The receptors come from a human donor who received a liver transplant. The CDR3 runs from the conserved cysteine through the conserved F or W. A D gene is named only where the DNA matches it firmly. Clone size is given for some rows only: seen once, a few or many times, or a class if the clone is expanded.

j_call cdr3_length clone_size d_call v_call cdr3_aa cdr3_nt
TRBJ1-2 12 once . TRBV6-7 CASTLTIYGYTF TGTGCCAGCACCTTAACGATTTATGGCTACACCTTC
TRBJ2-3 16 . TRBD1 TRBV28 CASSLTGTGTTDTQYF TGTGCCAGCAGTCTCACCGGGACAGGGACTACAGATACGCAGTATTTT
TRBJ2-3 18 . TRBD2 TRBV10-2 CASSARALAGGGTDTQYF TGCGCCAGCAGCGCCCGCGCACTAGCGGGAGGGGGCACAGATACGCAGTATTTT
TRBJ2-6 15 . . TRBV5-1 CASRPQATGANVLTF TGCGCCAGCAGACCACAGGCCACCGGGGCCAACGTCCTGACTTTC
TRBJ2-7 17 . TRBD1 TRBV18 CASSPLRVGTGFYEQYF TGTGCCAGCTCACCACTTAGGGTCGGGACAGGGTTTTACGAGCAGTACTTC
TRBJ2-4 18 . TRBD2 TRBV4-2 CASSQEGLRGGRENIQYF TGTGCCAGCAGCCAAGAGGGGCTGCGGGGGGGGCGCGAAAACATTCAGTACTTC
TRBJ2-3 15 . TRBD2 TRBV19 CASSTVAGATDTQYF TGTGCCAGTAGTACAGTAGCGGGAGCCACAGATACGCAGTATTTT
TRBJ1-1 15 . . TRBV6-4 CASSSPRQENTEAFF TGTGCCAGCAGTTCCCCTAGACAGGAAAACACTGAAGCTTTCTTT
TRBJ2-1 15 . . TRBV7-3 CASSFSGSSYNEQFF TGTGCCAGCAGCTTTTCAGGTAGCTCCTACAATGAGCAGTTCTTC
TRBJ2-1 15 . . TRBV5-6 CASSQTVDPYNEQFF TGTGCCAGCAGCCAGACCGTAGACCCCTACAATGAGCAGTTCTTC
TRBJ2-7 14 once TRBD1 TRBV18 CASSPPDRIYEQYF TGTGCCAGCTCACCCCCGGACAGGATTTACGAGCAGTACTTC
TRBJ2-7 16 . TRBD2 TRBV7-2 CASSLARAGGPREQYF TGTGCCAGCAGCTTAGCGCGGGCGGGAGGGCCGAGAGAGCAGTACTTC
TRBJ2-6 15 . TRBD1 TRBV29-1 CSVGTGLSGANVLTF TGCAGCGTCGGGACAGGGCTCTCTGGGGCCAACGTCCTGACTTTC
TRBJ2-1 13 . TRBD2 TRBV12-5 CASGLGLAVEQFF TGTGCTAGTGGTTTGGGCCTAGCGGTGGAGCAGTTCTTC
TRBJ2-3 15 . . TRBV15 CATSRDWTEADTQYF TGTGCCACCAGCAGAGACTGGACCGAGGCAGATACGCAGTATTTT
TRBJ2-1 11 . . TRBV2 CASSEENEQFF TGTGCCAGCAGTGAGGAAAATGAGCAGTTCTTC
TRBJ1-5 15 . TRBD1 TRBV11-2 CASSQGQGAGQPQHF TGTGCCAGCAGCCAGGGACAGGGGGCGGGACAGCCCCAGCATTTT
TRBJ1-2 16 . TRBD1 TRBV5-1 CASSLDYRGTGYGYTF TGCGCCAGCAGCTTGGACTACAGGGGGACCGGCTATGGCTACACCTTC
TRBJ2-7 13 . . TRBV5-4 CASSLNLVSEQYF TGTGCCAGCAGCTTGAATTTAGTATCCGAGCAGTACTTC
TRBJ1-1 16 . TRBD1 TRBV28 CASSSRDRGMNTEAFF TGTGCCAGCAGCTCCCGGGACAGGGGAATGAACACTGAAGCTTTCTTT
TRBJ1-2 15 . . TRBV2 CASRAELLTNYGYTF TGTGCCAGCAGGGCGGAGCTACTTACTAACTATGGCTACACCTTC
TRBJ2-1 12 . TRBD1 TRBV10-3 CAISQNRGPQFF TGTGCCATCAGTCAGAACAGGGGGCCGCAGTTCTTC
TRBJ2-3 16 . . TRBV6-5 CASSYEAAASTDTQYF TGTGCCAGCAGTTATGAGGCGGCCGCTAGCACAGATACGCAGTATTTT
TRBJ2-1 16 . TRBD2 TRBV7-2 CASSTSSGMGRNEQFF TGTGCCAGCAGCACGTCTAGCGGGATGGGGAGAAATGAGCAGTTCTTC
TRBJ1-4 14 . TRBD1 TRBV30 CAWSPGTGREKLFF TGTGCCTGGAGCCCCGGGACAGGGAGGGAAAAACTGTTTTTT
TRBJ2-3 12 . . TRBV18 CASSPRRDTQYF TGTGCCAGCTCACCTCGCCGAGATACGCAGTATTTT
TRBJ2-5 17 . TRBD2 TRBV7-2 CASSRGLAGVRRETQYF TGTGCCAGCAGCCGGGGACTAGCGGGAGTAAGGAGAGAGACCCAGTACTTC
TRBJ1-1 14 . . TRBV5-1 CASSLVSRNTEAFF TGCGCCAGCAGCTTGGTTAGCAGAAACACTGAAGCTTTCTTT
TRBJ1-2 16 once TRBD1 TRBV15 CATSRATGTDWYGYTF TGTGCCACCAGCAGAGCGACCGGGACAGATTGGTATGGCTACACCTTC
TRBJ1-3 14 . . TRBV11-3 CASSARNSGNTIYF TGTGCCAGCAGCGCGCGTAACTCTGGAAACACCATATATTTT
TRBJ2-3 15 . . TRBV4-3 CASSQDTDSTDTQYF TGCGCCAGCAGCCAAGATACGGATAGCACAGATACGCAGTATTTT
TRBJ2-7 14 . . TRBV7-2 CASSPGTNPYEQYF TGTGCCAGCAGCCCCGGGACCAACCCCTACGAGCAGTACTTC
TRBJ2-2 14 . . TRBV5-1 CASSYSFRPGELFF TGCGCCAGCAGCTACTCGTTCCGCCCCGGGGAGCTGTTTTTT
TRBJ2-7 14 . . TRBV5-4 CASSLDRPSLEQYF TGTGCCAGCAGCTTGGACAGGCCCTCTCTTGAGCAGTACTTC
TRBJ1-1 14 . . TRBV5-1 CASSPGPLDAEAFF TGCGCCAGCAGCCCGGGCCCCTTGGACGCTGAAGCTTTCTTT
TRBJ2-1 20 . . TRBV2 CASSEAGVEKARLSYNEQFF TGTGCCAGCAGTGAAGCTGGAGTTGAGAAGGCGAGGCTTTCCTACAATGAGCAGTTCTTC
TRBJ2-5 13 . . TRBV6-5 CASSYLGRETQYF TGTGCCAGCAGTTACTTAGGGCGGGAGACCCAGTACTTC
TRBJ2-1 14 few TRBD2 TRBV5-1 CASSPGLGINEQFF TGCGCCAGCAGCCCAGGACTAGGAATTAATGAGCAGTTCTTC
TRBJ2-4 14 . TRBD2 TRBV2 CASRPAGVQNIQYF TGTGCCAGCAGACCAGCGGGAGTTCAAAACATTCAGTACTTC
TRBJ2-3 14 . . TRBV14 CASSQDLLGTEQYF TGTGCCAGCAGCCAAGATCTACTGGGGACTGAGCAGTATTTT
TRBJ2-1 17 . TRBD2 TRBV4-3 CASSQGAGSGRLNEQFF TGCGCCAGCAGCCAAGGCGCTGGCAGCGGGAGATTAAATGAGCAGTTCTTC
TRBJ2-1 14 . . TRBV5-4 CASSSATGRGEQFF TGTGCCAGCAGCTCCGCCACCGGTAGGGGTGAGCAGTTCTTC